Sequencing of this T cell receptor (beta chain) was carried out in a study of blood T cell repertoires in COVID-19. Background on the study: Specimens from acute and convalescent COVID-19 originated in the United States, Italy and Spain.

Only in-frame clones appear in the TCRdb table, and some are missing; sequencing was by immunoSEQ multiplex PCR. The sample lists over 200,000 clones, approximately 81% seen once, with 18% in the top ten. The age range of participants was 18 to 89 years, with residence in around 22 US areas. The count of this clone is one. V lost 2 bases and J 2 bases, leaving 6 bases between the germline ends. The CDR3 totals 13 residues. Per germline, CDR1 LNHDA and CDR2 SQIVND (reference sequence). The origin of this receptor is a man in his forties who had recovered from COVID-19. The chain employs TRBV19 and TRBJ1-2; D is uncertain. The sample consisted of PBMCs or T cells enriched from blood (not recorded which). CDR3 residues: CASSIPRNYGYTF. The CDR3 DNA reads TGTGCCAGTAGTATACCCAGAAACTATGGCTACACCTTC.